These 17 T cell receptor beta chains were all obtained from the same sample, sequenced in a study of blood T cell repertoires in COVID-19. Assay: immunoSEQ multiplex PCR; the TCRdb copy retains only in-frame clones and omits some. This table holds about 120,000 clones, just under 80% found once. Sequencing used peripheral blood. All receptors derive from a man in his fifties or sixties with active or convalescent COVID-19.

The chain couples TRBV14 to TRBJ2-2; D is unresolved. The germline V and J ends were trimmed by 3 bases and 0 bases, with 8 bases remaining between them. CDR3 length: 15 amino acids. CDR1 is SGHDN and CDR2 is FVKESK in the germline V gene. CDR3 nucleotides: TGTGCCAGCAGCCAGGCTCTAGCGAACACCGGGGAGCTGTTTTTT. This gives the protein CASSQALANTGELFF.

J is TRBJ2-5 and V is TRBV19; TRBD1 matches 8 bases. This CDR3 has 15 residues. Germline V gene data show CDR1 as LNHDA and CDR2 as SQIVND (reference sequence). The V and J ends lost 5 bases and 3 bases, in that order; junction bases with no gene match: 8. The CDR3 sequence is CASSALTGGKETQYF. The CDR3 nucleotides are TGTGCCAGTAGTGCCTTAACAGGGGGGAAAGAGACCCAGTACTTC.

The V gene is TRBV11-2, the J gene TRBJ1-3, with 7 bases fitting TRBD1. Unmatched junction bases numbered 6, after V lost 5 bases and J lost 2 bases. This CDR3 is 15 amino acids long. Germline CDR1 and CDR2: SGHAT and FQNNGV. This chain's CDR3 is CASSKQGIPGNTIYF. In DNA, the CDR3 is TGTGCCAGCAGCAAACAGGGGATCCCTGGAAACACCATATATTTT.

The chain links TRBV12-3 or TRBV12-4 to TRBJ2-7; no reliable D call. V was shortened by 2 bases and J by 5 bases, with 10 bases between the two germline ends. This CDR3 spans 13 amino acids. DNA of the CDR3: TGTGCCAGCAGTTTACAGGTATCGAACGAGCAGTACTTC. This gives the protein CASSLQVSNEQYF.

This clone appeared a few times. The chain links TRBV19 to TRBJ1-5; TRBD1 might be the D (5 bases). This CDR3 region has 15 residues. Trimming pared 3 bases from V and 4 bases from J, leaving 13 bases between. Looked up from germline, CDR1 is LNHDA and CDR2 is SQIVND (reference sequence). The CDR3 sequence is CASSMWGSPNQPQHF. The CDR3 coding sequence is TGTGCCAGTAGTATGTGGGGCAGTCCGAATCAGCCCCAGCATTTT.

The rearrangement joins TRBV9 to TRBJ2-7, with a tentative D call TRBD2 (5 bases). The germline V and J ends were trimmed by 4 bases and 9 bases, with 23 bases remaining between them. The germline V gene has CDR1 SGDLS and CDR2 YYNGEE. The CDR3 sequence is 15 residues long. CDR3 in amino acids: CASSPNEGLGGAQYF. CDR3 nucleotides: TGTGCCAGCAGCCCTAACGAGGGCTTAGGCGGCGCGCAGTACTTC.

The V call is TRBV7-2, the J call TRBJ2-5, with TRBD2 matching over 10 bases. The CDR3 runs 15 residues. Germline loops: CDR1 SGHTA, CDR2 FQGNSA. V lost 2 bases, J lost 3 bases, and 3 bases stayed unmatched. The CDR3 sequence is CASSLSGLAEETQYF. Here the CDR3 DNA reads TGTGCCAGCAGCTTATCCGGACTAGCGGAAGAGACCCAGTACTTC.

This clone has only a few counts. The chain couples TRBV7-3 to TRBJ2-4; 8 bases line up with TRBD1. J gave up 0 bases and V 8 bases, and 18 bases lay outside the gene matches. The CDR3 contains 19 residues. CDR1 and CDR2 (germline): SGHTA, FQGTGA. The CDR3 nucleotides are TGTGCCAGCCCCCCTAAGGGGTGGGAGGACAGGGAAGCCAAAAACATTCAGTACTTC. Amino acid sequence: CASPPKGWEDREAKNIQYF.

The chain employs TRBV28 and TRBJ1-4; a weak D match, TRBD1 (5 bases). There are 17 residues in the CDR3. Trimming took off 5 bases at V and 0 bases at J, with 16 bases between the two ends. The germline V gene has CDR1 MDHEN and CDR2 SYDVKM. The CDR3 DNA is TGTGCCAGCAGTCGCTACCCCAGGGTAACAACTAATGAAAAACTGTTTTTT. Its translation is CASSRYPRVTTNEKLFF.

This rearrangement joins TRBV7-8 to TRBJ2-3; tentative D call: TRBD1 (6 bases). Trimming stripped 0 bases from V and 6 bases from J, with 16 bases between. In germline, CDR1 is SGHVS, CDR2 FQNEAQ. This CDR3 is built from 16 residues. The CDR3 nucleotides are TGTGCCAGCAGCTTAGCGACAAACAGGGCTGGGGATACGCAGTATTTT. Its translation is CASSLATNRAGDTQYF. Together with reference TRBV7-8 and TRBJ2-3, the CDR3 gives the full variable domain: GAGVSQSPRYKVAKRGQDVALRCDPISGHVSLFWYQQALGQGPEFLTYFQNEAQLDKSGLPSDRFFAERPEGSVSTLKIQRTQQEDSAVYLCASSLATNRAGDTQYFGPGTRLTVL.

The V and J genes are TRBV11-3 and TRBJ2-4; 7 positions match TRBD1. Germline V gene data show CDR1 as SGHNT and CDR2 as YENEEA. V lost 4 bases to trimming and J lost 8 bases; unmatched junction nucleotides: 2. CDR3 length equals 12 residues. CDR3 nucleotide sequence: TGTGCCAGCAGCTACGGGACAGACATTCAGTACTTC. This translates into CASSYGTDIQYF.

This sequence joins TRBV5-1 and TRBJ1-3; D is unclear. The CDR3 covers 15 residues. Germline lookup yields CDR1 SGHRS and CDR2 YFSETQ. Trimming left V 0 bases short and J 0 bases short, with 7 bases between. CDR3 bases: TGCGCCAGCAGCTTGGACAACATCTCTGGAAACACCATATATTTT. It translates to CASSLDNISGNTIYF.

V usage is TRBV4-3 and J usage is TRBJ2-1; D unresolved. Trimming cost V 3 bases and J 8 bases, with 14 bases left between them. The CDR3 has 14 amino acids. Looked up from germline, CDR1 is LGHNA and CDR2 is YSLEER. DNA for the CDR3: TGCGCCAGCAGCCACAACCCGGGTCAAGATGAGCAGTTCTTC. This sequence encodes CASSHNPGQDEQFF.

This clone was observed a few times. The genes are TRBV14 and TRBJ2-5; TRBD2 is a possible D gene (5 bases). Germline lookup yields CDR1 SGHDN and CDR2 FVKESK. The CDR3 spans 13 residues. V was shortened by 3 bases and J by 5 bases, with 10 bases between the two germline ends. CDR3 amino acids: CASSHLLGETQYF. The CDR3 DNA is TGTGCCAGCAGCCACCTACTAGGGGAGACCCAGTACTTC.

In this sample, this clone turned up once. V and J are TRBV18 and TRBJ2-6; TRBD1 is a possible D gene (5 bases). The CDR3 extends over 16 amino acids. Trimming took 4 bases from V and 2 from J, leaving 12 bases between them. Germline V gene lookup returns CDR1 KGHSH and CDR2 LQKENI. DNA for the CDR3: TGTGCCAGCTCACGGGAAGGGGCGCCTGGGGCCAACGTCCTGACTTTC. It yields the protein CASSREGAPGANVLTF.

The chain links TRBV5-4 to TRBJ1-2; tentative D call: TRBD1 (6 bases). The CDR3 totals 15 residues. Trimming cost V 4 bases and J 4 bases, with 17 bases left between them. The germline V gene encodes CDR1 SGHNT and CDR2 YYREEE (reference sequence). The CDR3, as DNA: TGTGCCAGCAGCCCCGACAGGAGCCCCACCTATGGCTACACCTTC. Translated: CASSPDRSPTYGYTF.

The rearrangement links TRBV19 to TRBJ2-5, with D possibly TRBD1 on 6 matching bases. Germline-derived CDR1 and CDR2 are LNHDA and SQIVND (reference sequence). V was shortened by 4 bases and J by 2 bases, with 8 bases between the two germline ends. This CDR3 spans 13 amino acids. The CDR3 protein is CASSRQDQETQYF. As DNA, the CDR3 is TGTGCCAGTAGTAGACAGGATCAAGAGACCCAGTACTTC. Supplemented by reference TRBV19 and TRBJ2-5, the full variable domain reads DGGITQSPKYLFRKEGQNVTLSCEQNLNHDAMYWYRQDPGQGLRLIYYSQIVNDFQKGDIAEGYSVSREKKESFPLTVTSAQKNPTAFYLCASSRQDQETQYFGPGTRLLVL.